These T cell receptor beta chains were read from a single sample in a study of shared clonotypes between healthy human individuals. The method was immunoSEQ multiplex PCR; TCRdb's version includes in-frame clones alone and lacks a portion of them. The sample yields roughly 1,600,000 clones, just under 99% seen once. Sequencing input: naive CD4+ T cells sorted from blood. The receptor set was obtained from a young man in good health. Both conserved end residues are part of each CDR3. A D gene is named only where the DNA matches it firmly. Not every row has a clone size; where given, it reads once, few, many or a size class.

abundance: once; v_gene: TRBV7-2; j_gene: TRBJ1-2; d_gene: NA; CDR3nt: TGTGCCAGCAGCCCCCGGGGGACCGAATCTAACTATGGCTACACCTTC; CDR3aa: CASSPRGTESNYGYTF
abundance: NA; v_gene: TRBV5-1; j_gene: TRBJ2-7; d_gene: TRBD2; CDR3nt: TGCGCCAGCACTTCTCTCGGACTAGCGGGAGGGCAAGAGCAGTACTTC; CDR3aa: CASTSLGLAGGQEQYF
abundance: NA; v_gene: TRBV30; j_gene: TRBJ2-3; d_gene: TRBD2; CDR3nt: TGTGCCTGGAGTGCCATAGGGACTAGCGGGATTCTCGATACGCAGTATTTT; CDR3aa: CAWSAIGTSGILDTQYF
abundance: NA; v_gene: TRBV28; j_gene: TRBJ1-5; d_gene: NA; CDR3nt: TGTGCCAGCAGTTTCGGACGTCGCAATCAGCCCCAGCATTTT; CDR3aa: CASSFGRRNQPQHF
abundance: NA; v_gene: TRBV11-2; j_gene: TRBJ2-1; d_gene: TRBD2; CDR3nt: TGTGCCAGCAGATCGGGAGGATCCTACAATGAGCAGTTCTTC; CDR3aa: CASRSGGSYNEQFF
abundance: NA; v_gene: TRBV7-9; j_gene: TRBJ2-7; d_gene: NA; CDR3nt: TGTGCCAGCACCCCGTCTGTAGAGCAGTACTTC; CDR3aa: CASTPSVEQYF
abundance: NA; v_gene: TRBV5-1; j_gene: TRBJ2-5; d_gene: NA; CDR3nt: TGCGCCAGCATCCGGGATTGGGGCTCGACCCAGTACTTC; CDR3aa: CASIRDWGSTQYF
abundance: NA; v_gene: TRBV6-6; j_gene: TRBJ2-5; d_gene: NA; CDR3nt: TGTGCCAGCAGAAACCAAGCAGGTAGAGAGACCCAGTACTTC; CDR3aa: CASRNQAGRETQYF
abundance: NA; v_gene: TRBV11-2; j_gene: TRBJ2-3; d_gene: TRBD2; CDR3nt: TGTGCCAGCAGCTTAGGGGGACTAGCGGGAGGAACCACAGATACGCAGTATTTT; CDR3aa: CASSLGGLAGGTTDTQYF
abundance: NA; v_gene: TRBV18; j_gene: TRBJ2-3; d_gene: NA; CDR3nt: TGTGCCAGCTCACCACCAACCAGGGGAGATACGCAGTATTTT; CDR3aa: CASSPPTRGDTQYF
abundance: NA; v_gene: TRBV18; j_gene: TRBJ2-3; d_gene: NA; CDR3nt: TGTGCCAGCTCACCCGACAGAGGAAGGACAGATACGCAGTATTTT; CDR3aa: CASSPDRGRTDTQYF
abundance: NA; v_gene: TRBV28; j_gene: TRBJ2-3; d_gene: NA; CDR3nt: TGTGCCAGCAGTGCAGGGGGGGTGAGTGATACGCAGTATTTT; CDR3aa: CASSAGGVSDTQYF
abundance: NA; v_gene: TRBV23-1; j_gene: TRBJ2-2; d_gene: NA; CDR3nt: TGCGCCAGCAGTCAATCAGTGGTCGCGAACACCGGGGAGCTGTTTTTT; CDR3aa: CASSQSVVANTGELFF
abundance: NA; v_gene: TRBV29-1; j_gene: TRBJ2-7; d_gene: NA; CDR3nt: TGCAGCGCCGTTAGCGGAACAATTTCCTACGAGCAGTACTTC; CDR3aa: CSAVSGTISYEQYF
abundance: NA; v_gene: TRBV30; j_gene: TRBJ2-5; d_gene: NA; CDR3nt: TGTGCCTGGAGTGAAATCGGGAGAAGGCAAGAGACCCAGTACTTC; CDR3aa: CAWSEIGRRQETQYF
abundance: NA; v_gene: TRBV28; j_gene: TRBJ1-5; d_gene: TRBD1; CDR3nt: TGTGCCAGCAGTGGGCCGGGACAGGGTTATCAGCCCCAGCATTTT; CDR3aa: CASSGPGQGYQPQHF
abundance: NA; v_gene: TRBV28; j_gene: TRBJ2-7; d_gene: TRBD1; CDR3nt: TGTGCCAGCAGTTCACAGACAGGGAAGAGGTACGAGCAGTACTTC; CDR3aa: CASSSQTGKRYEQYF
abundance: NA; v_gene: TRBV5-6; j_gene: TRBJ2-1; d_gene: TRBD2; CDR3nt: TGTGCCAGCAGCTTGTTGGCGGGAGCGACCTACAATGAGCAGTTCTTC; CDR3aa: CASSLLAGATYNEQFF
abundance: NA; v_gene: TRBV7-6; j_gene: TRBJ2-7; d_gene: NA; CDR3nt: TGTGCCAGCAGCTTAATAGCGTCTAACTACGAGCAGTACTTC; CDR3aa: CASSLIASNYEQYF
abundance: NA; v_gene: TRBV6-5; j_gene: TRBJ2-5; d_gene: TRBD2; CDR3nt: TGTGCCAGCAGTTACTTCCCTAGCGGGAGCGGGGAGACCCAGTACTTC; CDR3aa: CASSYFPSGSGETQYF
abundance: NA; v_gene: TRBV7-9; j_gene: TRBJ2-1; d_gene: NA; CDR3nt: TGTGCCAGCAGCCCAGCACTAGCAGTTCCCTACAATGAGCAGTTCTTC; CDR3aa: CASSPALAVPYNEQFF
abundance: NA; v_gene: TRBV10-3; j_gene: TRBJ2-2; d_gene: NA; CDR3nt: TGTGCCATCAGTGACCCAGGGACTCCCGGCGGGGAGCTGTTTTTT; CDR3aa: CAISDPGTPGGELFF
abundance: NA; v_gene: TRBV18; j_gene: TRBJ2-1; d_gene: NA; CDR3nt: TGTGCCAGCTCACCACCCCCCGGGAAGAGCTCCTACAATGAGCAGTTCTTC; CDR3aa: CASSPPPGKSSYNEQFF
abundance: NA; v_gene: TRBV5-4; j_gene: TRBJ2-7; d_gene: NA; CDR3nt: TGTGCCAGCAGCTCCGGCGGATCCTACGAGCAGTACTTC; CDR3aa: CASSSGGSYEQYF
abundance: NA; v_gene: TRBV4-3; j_gene: TRBJ2-5; d_gene: TRBD1; CDR3nt: TGCGCCAGCAGCCAAGTCTGGGACAGTCACCAAGAGACCCAGTACTTC; CDR3aa: CASSQVWDSHQETQYF
abundance: once; v_gene: TRBV7-9; j_gene: TRBJ2-1; d_gene: NA; CDR3nt: TGTGCCAGCAGCTTAACTCGGGATGAGCAGTTCTTC; CDR3aa: CASSLTRDEQFF
abundance: NA; v_gene: TRBV6-1; j_gene: TRBJ2-1; d_gene: TRBD2; CDR3nt: TGTGCCAGCGTGTCTAGCGGGAACTATGAGCAGTTCTTC; CDR3aa: CASVSSGNYEQFF
abundance: NA; v_gene: TRBV6-1; j_gene: TRBJ1-2; d_gene: NA; CDR3nt: TGTGCCAGCAGTGAGGGGCCGCACCTCTATGGCTACACCTTC; CDR3aa: CASSEGPHLYGYTF
abundance: NA; v_gene: TRBV5-1; j_gene: TRBJ2-6; d_gene: NA; CDR3nt: TGCGCCAGCAGCTTGGGGCAGAGCTCTGGGGCCAACGTCCTGACTTTC; CDR3aa: CASSLGQSSGANVLTF
abundance: NA; v_gene: TRBV5-1; j_gene: TRBJ2-7; d_gene: TRBD2; CDR3nt: TGCGCCAGCAGCTCGGGACTAGCGGGTTATGAGCAGTACTTC; CDR3aa: CASSSGLAGYEQYF
abundance: NA; v_gene: TRBV6-5; j_gene: TRBJ1-2; d_gene: TRBD1; CDR3nt: TGTGCCAGCAGTTCGACGACAGGGGGCTTCTATGGCTACACCTTC; CDR3aa: CASSSTTGGFYGYTF
abundance: once; v_gene: TRBV20-1; j_gene: TRBJ2-7; d_gene: NA; CDR3nt: TGCAGTGCTAGCCGGGAATACGAGCAGTACTTC; CDR3aa: CSASREYEQYF
abundance: NA; v_gene: TRBV29-1; j_gene: TRBJ1-3; d_gene: TRBD1; CDR3nt: TGCAGCGTTGTTACAGGGGCATCTGGAAACACCATATATTTT; CDR3aa: CSVVTGASGNTIYF
abundance: NA; v_gene: TRBV18; j_gene: TRBJ1-4; d_gene: NA; CDR3nt: TGTGCCAGCTCACCGAACAACGGGGGAGCTAATGAAAAACTGTTTTTT; CDR3aa: CASSPNNGGANEKLFF
abundance: NA; v_gene: TRBV5-1; j_gene: TRBJ2-5; d_gene: NA; CDR3nt: TGCGCCAGCTCCCTTTTGGGACAACACCAAGAGACCCAGTACTTC; CDR3aa: CASSLLGQHQETQYF
abundance: NA; v_gene: TRBV29-1; j_gene: TRBJ2-7; d_gene: TRBD1; CDR3nt: TGCAGCGTTGGTCTCTGGACAGGCGGCTACGAGCAGTACTTC; CDR3aa: CSVGLWTGGYEQYF
abundance: NA; v_gene: TRBV6-5; j_gene: TRBJ2-7; d_gene: NA; CDR3nt: TGTGCCAGCATCCCCGCAGGGGAGCCCTACGAGCAGTACTTC; CDR3aa: CASIPAGEPYEQYF
abundance: NA; v_gene: TRBV5-6; j_gene: TRBJ1-4; d_gene: NA; CDR3nt: TGTGCCAGCAGCTTAGTGGGATTCGATGAAAAACTGTTTTTT; CDR3aa: CASSLVGFDEKLFF
abundance: NA; v_gene: TRBV5-1; j_gene: TRBJ2-7; d_gene: NA; CDR3nt: TGCGCCAGCAGCCTGGGTCCTAGTGCCACCTACGAGCAGTACTTC; CDR3aa: CASSLGPSATYEQYF
abundance: NA; v_gene: TRBV11-2; j_gene: TRBJ2-7; d_gene: NA; CDR3nt: TGTGCCAGCAGCTTAGGGGCGGGATTCGAGCAGTACTTC; CDR3aa: CASSLGAGFEQYF
abundance: NA; v_gene: TRBV28; j_gene: TRBJ2-2; d_gene: NA; CDR3nt: TGTGCCAGCAGAGAGGACAGTCGGAACACCGGGGAGCTGTTTTTT; CDR3aa: CASREDSRNTGELFF
abundance: NA; v_gene: TRBV5-6; j_gene: TRBJ2-7; d_gene: TRBD2; CDR3nt: TGTGCCAGCAGCCCTCCTAGCGGCCTACGCTCCTACGAGCAGTACTTC; CDR3aa: CASSPPSGLRSYEQYF
abundance: once; v_gene: TRBV9; j_gene: TRBJ2-1; d_gene: NA; CDR3nt: TGTGCCAGCAGCCTCCTCGTAGGCTCCTACAATGAGCAGTTCTTC; CDR3aa: CASSLLVGSYNEQFF
abundance: NA; v_gene: TRBV5-1; j_gene: TRBJ2-7; d_gene: TRBD1; CDR3nt: TGCGCCAGCAGCTTGGCCGGGACAGGGCGGTACGAGCAGTACTTC; CDR3aa: CASSLAGTGRYEQYF
abundance: NA; v_gene: TRBV18; j_gene: TRBJ2-1; d_gene: NA; CDR3nt: TGTGCCAGCTCTCAGAGCGGGTGGGCCTACAATGAGCAGTTCTTC; CDR3aa: CASSQSGWAYNEQFF
abundance: NA; v_gene: TRBV28; j_gene: TRBJ2-1; d_gene: TRBD2; CDR3nt: TGTGCCAGCCAAGCGGGAGGATGGACCTACAATGAGCAGTTCTTC; CDR3aa: CASQAGGWTYNEQFF
abundance: NA; v_gene: TRBV2; j_gene: TRBJ2-7; d_gene: NA; CDR3nt: TGTGCCAGCAGTGTGGACAGCTACGAGCAGTACTTC; CDR3aa: CASSVDSYEQYF
abundance: NA; v_gene: TRBV19; j_gene: TRBJ2-2; d_gene: NA; CDR3nt: TGTGCCACAAGACTCACAGGGCCCGGGGAGCTGTTTTTT; CDR3aa: CATRLTGPGELFF
abundance: NA; v_gene: TRBV2; j_gene: TRBJ1-4; d_gene: NA; CDR3nt: TGTGCCAGCAGGCAGGGGAATGAAAAACTGTTTTTT; CDR3aa: CASRQGNEKLFF
abundance: NA; v_gene: TRBV10-1; j_gene: TRBJ2-7; d_gene: NA; CDR3nt: TGCGCCAGCAGTGAGTCGGGAAGGGGAGAAGGCGGGCAGTACTTC; CDR3aa: CASSESGRGEGGQYF
abundance: NA; v_gene: TRBV6-5; j_gene: TRBJ1-2; d_gene: NA; CDR3nt: TGTGCCAGCGGGGATCTTAATGGCTACACCTTC; CDR3aa: CASGDLNGYTF
abundance: NA; v_gene: TRBV10-3; j_gene: TRBJ2-3; d_gene: NA; CDR3nt: TGTGCCATCAGTGTAGCGAACATTGGTACGCAGTATTTT; CDR3aa: CAISVANIGTQYF
abundance: NA; v_gene: TRBV28; j_gene: TRBJ2-7; d_gene: TRBD2; CDR3nt: TGTGCCAGCAGTTCGAAATATAGCGGGAGTATCTACGAGCAGTACTTC; CDR3aa: CASSSKYSGSIYEQYF